Following are 8 T cell receptor beta chains from one sample sequenced in a study of blood T cell repertoires in COVID-19. TCRdb's table, derived via immunoSEQ multiplex PCR, lists solely in-frame clones and lacks some. The table includes approximately 230,000 clones, roughly 88% detected once. Sequencing was done on a sample of peripheral blood. The source is an elderly man with acute or convalescent COVID-19.

The chain carries TRBV9 and TRBJ2-3; 9 bases are a match to TRBD2. V lost 7 bases, J lost 6 bases, and 12 bases stayed unmatched. CDR1 is SGDLS, CDR2 YYNGEE, per germline. The CDR3 has 15 residues. The CDR3 sequence: CASAIGGGARDTQYF. Here the CDR3 DNA reads TGTGCCAGCGCTATTGGCGGGGGGGCCCGGGATACGCAGTATTTT.

The chain combines TRBV3-1 (or the pseudogene TRBV3-2) with TRBJ1-1; D not certain. The V gene's germline CDR1 is LGHDT and CDR2 YNNKEL (reference sequence). Trimming left V 3 bases short and J 0 bases short, with 8 bases between. The CDR3 has 14 residues. The CDR3 sequence: CASSHPPMNTEAFF. The CDR3 DNA reads TGTGCCAGCAGCCATCCTCCTATGAACACTGAAGCTTTCTTT.

This sequence joins TRBV28 and TRBJ2-3, with D possibly TRBD2 on 5 matching bases. There are 17 residues in the CDR3. Germline V gene lookup returns CDR1 MDHEN and CDR2 SYDVKM. Between the trimmed V and J ends, which lost 8 bases and 0 bases, there was a span of 21 bases. Here the CDR3 reads CASPPPQTGISTDTQYF. CDR3 DNA sequence: TGTGCCAGCCCCCCCCCTCAAACGGGGATTAGCACAGATACGCAGTATTTT. Full variable domain (rest looked up from reference TRBV28 and TRBJ2-3): DVKVTQSSRYLVKRTGEKVFLECVQDMDHENMFWYRQDPGLGLRLIYFSYDVKMKEKGDIPEGYSVSREKKERFSLILESASTNQTSMYLCASPPPQTGISTDTQYFGPGTRLTVL.

The chain couples TRBV7-6 to TRBJ1-5; 8 bases are a match to TRBD1. The CDR3 loop spans 15 amino acids. The V gene's germline CDR1 is SGHVS and CDR2 FNYEAQ. Trimming removed 5 bases from V and 3 bases from J; junction bases left unmatched: 6. CDR3 residues: CASSAGTGINQPQHF. The CDR3 DNA sequence: TGTGCCAGCAGCGCCGGGACAGGCATCAATCAGCCCCAGCATTTT.

This clone was seen only once. V usage is TRBV3-1 (or the pseudogene TRBV3-2) and J usage is TRBJ2-3, with unresolved D. The CDR3 has 13 residues. Germline V gene lookup returns CDR1 LGHDT and CDR2 YNNKEL (reference sequence). The V and J ends lost 4 bases and 0 bases respectively, with 5 bases between them. The DNA of the CDR3 is TGTGCCAGCAGCCTTCAAAGCACAGATACGCAGTATTTT. This translates into CASSLQSTDTQYF.

For the CDR3, the DNA is TGTGCCATCAGCCTTCGGGATTCCTACGAGCAGTACTTC. It specifies CAISLRDSYEQYF. The chain employs TRBV10-3 and TRBJ2-7; TRBD2 is a possible D gene (5 bases). The CDR3 extends over 13 amino acids. With 6 bases removed from V and 1 base from J, the gap between germline ends came to 10 bases. Germline CDR1 reads ENHRY; CDR2 reads SYGVKD.

This clone was found once. This rearrangement joins TRBV6-1 to TRBJ2-5; 7 positions match TRBD1. Germline trimming cut 3 bases from V and 6 bases from J; bases unmatched to any gene: 10. The CDR3 contains 15 residues. Germline assignment: CDR1 MNHNS and CDR2 SASEGT. The CDR3 is CASSDRGQTKQTQYF. Written as DNA, the CDR3 is TGTGCCAGCAGTGACCGGGGACAGACGAAACAGACCCAGTACTTC.

V and J are TRBV5-1 and TRBJ1-2, with a weak D call TRBD1 (5 bases). The germline V gene has CDR1 SGHRS and CDR2 YFSETQ. This CDR3 comprises 16 residues. Trimming shortened V by 3 bases and J by 3 bases, and 18 bases separated the two germline ends. CDR3 in DNA: TGCGCCAGCAGCTCATTTACGTCCGGGGGGGACTATGGCTACACCTTC. Its translation is CASSSFTSGGDYGYTF.